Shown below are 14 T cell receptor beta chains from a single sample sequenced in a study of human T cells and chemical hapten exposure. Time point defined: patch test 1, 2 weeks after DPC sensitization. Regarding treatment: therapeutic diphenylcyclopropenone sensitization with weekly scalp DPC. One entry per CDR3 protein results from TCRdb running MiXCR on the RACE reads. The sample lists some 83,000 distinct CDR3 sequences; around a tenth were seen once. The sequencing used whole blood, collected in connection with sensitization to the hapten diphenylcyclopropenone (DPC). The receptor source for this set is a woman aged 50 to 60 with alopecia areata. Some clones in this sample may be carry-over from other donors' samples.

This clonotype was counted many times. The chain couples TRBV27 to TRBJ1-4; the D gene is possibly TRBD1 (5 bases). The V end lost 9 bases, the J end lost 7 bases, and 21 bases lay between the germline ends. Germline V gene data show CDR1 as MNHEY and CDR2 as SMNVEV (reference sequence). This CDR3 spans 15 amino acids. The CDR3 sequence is CASGGTLLRGEKLFF. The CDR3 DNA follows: TGTGCCAGTGGCGGGACTCTCTTAAGAGGTGAAAAACTGTTTTTT. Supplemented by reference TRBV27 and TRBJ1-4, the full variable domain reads EAQVTQNPRYLITVTGKKLTVTCSQNMNHEYMSWYRQDPGLGLRQIYYSMNVEVTDKGDVPEGYKVSRKEKRNFPLILESPSPNQTSLYFCASGGTLLRGEKLFFGSGTQLSVL.

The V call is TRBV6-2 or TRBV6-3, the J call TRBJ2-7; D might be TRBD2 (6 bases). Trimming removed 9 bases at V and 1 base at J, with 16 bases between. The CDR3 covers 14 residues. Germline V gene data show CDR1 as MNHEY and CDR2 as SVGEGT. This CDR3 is CASCSLGGSYEQYF. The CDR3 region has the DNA TGTGCCAGTTGCAGCCTGGGGGGTTCCTACGAGCAGTACTTC.

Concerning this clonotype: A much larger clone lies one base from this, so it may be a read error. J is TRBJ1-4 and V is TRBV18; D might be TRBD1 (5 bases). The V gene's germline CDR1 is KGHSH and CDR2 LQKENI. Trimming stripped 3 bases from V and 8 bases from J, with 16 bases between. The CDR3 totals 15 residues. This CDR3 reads CASSPPGRGLEKLFF. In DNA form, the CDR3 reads TGTGCCAGCTCACCTCCGGGACGGGGACTGGAAAAACTGTTTTTT. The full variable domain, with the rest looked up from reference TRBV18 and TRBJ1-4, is NAGVMQNPRHLVRRRGQEARLRCSPMKGHSHVYWYRQLPEEGLKFMVYLQKENIIDESGMPKERFSAEFPKEGPSILRIQQVVRGDSAAYFCASSPPGRGLEKLFFGSGTQLSVL.

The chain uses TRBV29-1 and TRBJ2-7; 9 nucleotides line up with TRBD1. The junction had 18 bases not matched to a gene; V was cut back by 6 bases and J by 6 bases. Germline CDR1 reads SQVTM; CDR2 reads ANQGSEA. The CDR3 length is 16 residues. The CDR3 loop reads CSVRGSPGQGTREQYF. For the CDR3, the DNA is TGCAGCGTCCGAGGCTCGCCGGGACAGGGTACTCGCGAGCAGTACTTC.

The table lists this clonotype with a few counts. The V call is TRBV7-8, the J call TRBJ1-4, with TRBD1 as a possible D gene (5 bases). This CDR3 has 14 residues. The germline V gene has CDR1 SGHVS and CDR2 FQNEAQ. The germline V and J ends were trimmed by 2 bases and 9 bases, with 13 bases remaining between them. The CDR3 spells CASSLLGQDQKLFF. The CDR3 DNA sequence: TGTGCCAGCAGCTTATTGGGGCAGGATCAAAAACTGTTTTTT.

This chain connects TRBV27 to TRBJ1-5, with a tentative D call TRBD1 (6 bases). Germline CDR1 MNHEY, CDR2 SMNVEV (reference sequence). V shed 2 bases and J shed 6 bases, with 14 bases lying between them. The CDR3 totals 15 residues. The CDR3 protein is CASSLNGQIGQPQHF. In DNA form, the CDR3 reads TGTGCCAGCAGTTTAAATGGACAGATAGGTCAGCCCCAGCATTTT.

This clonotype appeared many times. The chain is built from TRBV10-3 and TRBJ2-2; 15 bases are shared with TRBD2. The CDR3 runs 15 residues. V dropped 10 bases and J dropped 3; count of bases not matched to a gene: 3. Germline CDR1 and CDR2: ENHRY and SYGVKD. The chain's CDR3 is CATGTSGGHTGELFF. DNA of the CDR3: TGTGCCACTGGGACTAGCGGGGGGCACACCGGGGAGCTGTTTTTT.

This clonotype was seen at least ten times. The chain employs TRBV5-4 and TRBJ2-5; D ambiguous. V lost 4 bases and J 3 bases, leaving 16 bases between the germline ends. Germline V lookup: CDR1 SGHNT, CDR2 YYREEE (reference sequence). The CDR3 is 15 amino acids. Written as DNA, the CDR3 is TGTGCCAGCAGCCTCCAGGCCGGGCGAAAAGAGACCCAGTACTTC. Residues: CASSLQAGRKETQYF.

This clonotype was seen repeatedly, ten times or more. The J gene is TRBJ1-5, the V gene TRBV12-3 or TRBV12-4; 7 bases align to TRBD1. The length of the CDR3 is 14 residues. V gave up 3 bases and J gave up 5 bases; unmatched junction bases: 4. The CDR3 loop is CASSFGTADQPQHF. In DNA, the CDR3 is TGTGCCAGCAGTTTCGGGACAGCCGATCAGCCCCAGCATTTT.

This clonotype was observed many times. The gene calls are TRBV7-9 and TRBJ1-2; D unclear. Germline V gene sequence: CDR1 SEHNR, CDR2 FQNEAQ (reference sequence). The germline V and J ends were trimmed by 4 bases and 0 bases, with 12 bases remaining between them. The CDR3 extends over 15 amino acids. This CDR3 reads CASSSQSSANYGYTF. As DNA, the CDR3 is TGTGCCAGCAGCTCTCAGTCATCAGCTAACTATGGCTACACCTTC.

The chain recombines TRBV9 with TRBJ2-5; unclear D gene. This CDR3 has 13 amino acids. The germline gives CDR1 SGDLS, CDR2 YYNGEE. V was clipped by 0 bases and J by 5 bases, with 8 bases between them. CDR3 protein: CASSVDGRETQYF. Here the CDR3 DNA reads TGTGCCAGCAGCGTAGACGGCCGCGAGACCCAGTACTTC.

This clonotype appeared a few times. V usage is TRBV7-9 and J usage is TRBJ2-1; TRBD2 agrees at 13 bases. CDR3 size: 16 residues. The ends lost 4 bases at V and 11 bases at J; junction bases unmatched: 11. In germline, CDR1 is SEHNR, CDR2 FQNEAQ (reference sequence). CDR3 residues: CASSSGLAGPSTKQFF. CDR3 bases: TGTGCCAGCAGCTCGGGACTAGCGGGACCCTCCACAAAGCAGTTCTTC.

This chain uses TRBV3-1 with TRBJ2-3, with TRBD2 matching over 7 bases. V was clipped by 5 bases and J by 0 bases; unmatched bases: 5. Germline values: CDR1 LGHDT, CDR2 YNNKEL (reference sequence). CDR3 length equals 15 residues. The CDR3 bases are TGTGCCAGCAGCGGGGGACTATCCAGCACAGATACGCAGTATTTT. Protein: CASSGGLSSTDTQYF.

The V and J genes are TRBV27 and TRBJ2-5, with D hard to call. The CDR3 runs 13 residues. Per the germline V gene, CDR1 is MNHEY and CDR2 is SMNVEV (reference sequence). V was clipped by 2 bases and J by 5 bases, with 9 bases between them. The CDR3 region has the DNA TGTGCCAGCAGTTTAAGGATTCTGGAGACCCAGTACTTC. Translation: CASSLRILETQYF.